A selection of T cell receptor beta chains follows, all from one sample in a study of T cells in Graves' hyperthyroidism and ophthalmopathy. One entry per CDR3 protein, called by TCRdb with MiXCR from the multiplex PCR reads. The table lists hundreds of thousands of distinct CDR3 sequences, around 20% of them singletons. The sequencing sample was made of blood. These TCRs come from a woman in her 50s with Graves' hyperthyroidism that later progressed to Graves' ophthalmopathy. The CDR3 runs from the conserved cysteine through the conserved F or W. The D gene is left open where the match is weak. The size of a clone is reported for some rows only, either as once, few or many, or as a class for expanded clones.

CDR3aa: CASSSPTGDNSPLHF
CDR3nt: TGTGCCAGCAGTTCCCCGACAGGGGATAATTCACCCCTCCACTTT
j_gene: TRBJ1-6
d_gene: TRBD1
abundance: many
v_gene: TRBV12-3/TRBV12-4

CDR3aa: CASSSRGYPGELFF
CDR3nt: TGTGCCAGCAGCTCCAGGGGGTATCCCGGGGAGCTGTTTTTT
j_gene: TRBJ2-2
d_gene: TRBD1
abundance: many
v_gene: TRBV11-3

CDR3aa: CASNYRVPTDTQYF
CDR3nt: TGTGCCAGCAACTACAGGGTGCCCACAGATACGCAGTATTTT
j_gene: TRBJ2-3
d_gene: -
abundance: many
v_gene: TRBV12-3/TRBV12-4

CDR3aa: CASSQDPTPYEQYF
CDR3nt: TGCGCCAGCAGCCAAGACCCGACGCCCTACGAGCAGTACTTC
j_gene: TRBJ2-7
d_gene: -
abundance: many
v_gene: TRBV4-1

CDR3aa: CATSAFDQGAPVEKLFF
CDR3nt: TGTGCCACCTCGGCCTTTGACCAGGGGGCGCCGGTCGAAAAACTGTTTTTT
j_gene: TRBJ1-4
d_gene: TRBD1
abundance: few
v_gene: TRBV15

CDR3aa: CASSRGTLNSPLHF
CDR3nt: TGTGCCAGCAGCCGCGGGACACTCAATTCACCCCTCCACTTT
j_gene: TRBJ1-6
d_gene: -
abundance: few
v_gene: TRBV7-9

CDR3aa: CASSMRQETQYF
CDR3nt: TGCGCCAGCAGCATGCGGCAAGAGACCCAGTACTTC
j_gene: TRBJ2-5
d_gene: -
abundance: few
v_gene: TRBV5-1

CDR3aa: CATSAIRTGRQETQYF
CDR3nt: TGTGCCACCAGTGCCATTCGGACAGGGAGACAAGAGACCCAGTACTTC
j_gene: TRBJ2-5
d_gene: TRBD1
abundance: -
v_gene: TRBV24-1

CDR3aa: CASSSEGRGRSPLHF
CDR3nt: TGTGCCAGCAGCAGTGAGGGCAGGGGGCGTTCACCCCTCCACTTT
j_gene: TRBJ1-6
d_gene: TRBD1
abundance: many
v_gene: TRBV12-3/TRBV12-4

CDR3aa: CASSLIFLVGSSYNEQFF
CDR3nt: TGTGCCAGCAGTTTAATCTTTTTGGTCGGGAGCTCCTACAATGAGCAGTTCTTC
j_gene: TRBJ2-1
d_gene: -
abundance: -
v_gene: TRBV27

CDR3aa: CASIRDITQPQHF
CDR3nt: TGTGCCAGCATTCGGGACATTACTCAGCCCCAGCATTTT
j_gene: TRBJ1-5
d_gene: -
abundance: few
v_gene: TRBV11-2

CDR3aa: CSALTGGDNQPQHF
CDR3nt: TGCAGCGCACTGACAGGGGGCGACAATCAGCCCCAGCATTTT
j_gene: TRBJ1-5
d_gene: TRBD1
abundance: few
v_gene: TRBV29-1

CDR3aa: CASSLAGPGGYNEQFF
CDR3nt: TGCGCCAGCAGCTTGGCTGGGCCTGGAGGGTACAATGAGCAGTTCTTC
j_gene: TRBJ2-1
d_gene: -
abundance: few
v_gene: TRBV5-1

CDR3aa: CASSRELGQGIHEQYF
CDR3nt: TGTGCCAGCAGCCGAGAGCTGGGACAGGGTATCCACGAGCAGTACTTC
j_gene: TRBJ2-7
d_gene: TRBD1
abundance: many
v_gene: TRBV5-5

CDR3aa: CASSYSKGAGYGYTF
CDR3nt: TGTGCCAGCAGTTACTCGAAAGGGGCCGGGTATGGCTACACCTTC
j_gene: TRBJ1-2
d_gene: -
abundance: few
v_gene: TRBV6-6

CDR3aa: CASSLNSARNIQYF
CDR3nt: TGTGCCAGCAGCTTGAACTCCGCTCGGAACATTCAGTACTTC
j_gene: TRBJ2-4
d_gene: -
abundance: -
v_gene: TRBV5-1